Below are 19 T cell receptor beta chains sequenced from a single sample in a study of blood T cell repertoires in COVID-19. The assay was immunoSEQ multiplex PCR, and TCRdb's table has in-frame clones only and misses some. The repertoire includes around 80,000 clones, roughly 86% of them detected once, and roughly 8% sits in the top ten. Sequenced sample: peripheral blood. Receptors were obtained from an elderly man with active or convalescent COVID-19.

The V and J genes are TRBV10-3 and TRBJ1-1; D is unclear. The CDR3 has 13 residues. V was trimmed by 0 bases and J by 3 bases, leaving 5 bases between them. Germline CDR1 and CDR2: ENHRY and SYGVKD. The CDR3 reads CAISESGYTEAFF. CDR3 bases: TGTGCCATCAGTGAGTCCGGGTACACTGAAGCTTTCTTT.

The sample holds one count of this clone. J is TRBJ2-5 and V is TRBV2; maybe TRBD1 (6 bases). CDR1 is SNHLY, CDR2 FYNNEI, per germline. The CDR3 contains 13 residues. Trimming pared 7 bases from V and 5 bases from J, leaving 14 bases between. As DNA, the CDR3 is TGTGCCAGCATCGAACAGGGTATGGAGACCCAGTACTTC. Protein sequence: CASIEQGMETQYF.

The chain has TRBV6-5 and TRBJ2-3; D might be TRBD1 (6 bases). The CDR3 extends over 15 amino acids. Germline CDR1 reads MNHEY; CDR2 reads SVGAGI. V lost 6 bases and J 0 bases, leaving 13 bases between the germline ends. The CDR3 sequence is CASSADSASTDTQYF. The CDR3 nucleotides are TGTGCCAGCAGCGCGGACAGTGCTAGCACAGATACGCAGTATTTT.

The chain is built from TRBV19 and TRBJ1-5, with 7 bases that match TRBD1. The germline gives CDR1 LNHDA, CDR2 SQIVND (reference sequence). The CDR3 has 15 amino acids. With 5 bases clipped from V and 4 bases from J, the junction kept 8 bases outside the gene matches. CDR3 sequence (DNA): TGTGCCAGTAGTCCCCGGGACAGCCCGAATCAGCCCCAGCATTTT. This translates into CASSPRDSPNQPQHF.

The rearrangement joins TRBV5-4 to TRBJ1-6; 9 bases agree with TRBD1. In germline, CDR1 is SGHNT, CDR2 YYREEE (reference sequence). This CDR3 is 15 amino acids long. The V and J ends lost 4 bases and 7 bases, in that order; junction bases with no gene match: 6. The CDR3 bases are TGTGCCAGCAGCCAGGGACAGGGAGGAAATTCACCCCTCCACTTT. Its translation is CASSQGQGGNSPLHF.

The V call is TRBV19, the J call TRBJ1-5; D is unclear. Germline values: CDR1 LNHDA, CDR2 SQIVND (reference sequence). The CDR3 spans 12 residues. The V and J ends lost 1 base and 7 bases respectively, with 5 bases between them. The chain's CDR3 is CASSIGGQPQHF. CDR3 sequence (DNA): TGTGCCAGTAGTATAGGAGGACAGCCCCAGCATTTT.

The genes are TRBV19 and TRBJ1-6, with 8 nucleotides matching TRBD1. J gave up 8 bases and V 9 bases, and 9 bases lay outside the gene matches. Germline CDR1 and CDR2: LNHDA and SQIVND (reference sequence). CDR3 length: 14 amino acids. The CDR3 region is CASLSGTGDSPLHF. The CDR3 DNA reads as TGTGCCAGCTTATCCGGGACAGGCGATTCACCCCTCCACTTT.

About this clone itself: One junction end disagrees with the germline gene, perhaps due to a read error. Other DNA sequences in this sample translate to the same CDR3. This chain uses TRBV27 with TRBJ1-2, with a weak D call TRBD1 (5 bases). Germline lookup yields CDR1 MNHEY and CDR2 SMNVEV (reference sequence). The CDR3 extends over 14 amino acids. The chain's CDR3 is CASRPTGGIYGYTF. The CDR3 bases are TGTGCCAGCCGACCCACTGGGGGGATCTATGGCTACACTTTC.

The chain carries TRBV27 and TRBJ2-7, with 8 bases aligning to TRBD1. The CDR3 extends over 14 amino acids. Germline V gene lookup returns CDR1 MNHEY and CDR2 SMNVEV (reference sequence). The V and J ends lost 6 bases and 4 bases, in that order; junction bases with no gene match: 8. CDR3 nucleotide sequence: TGTGCCAGCAGCTCCGGGACAGGAATTTACGAGCAGTACGTC. Translated, it gives CASSSGTGIYEQYV.

The chain carries TRBV29-1 and TRBJ2-2, with unresolved D. Trimming pared 4 bases from V and 3 bases from J, leaving 9 bases between. This CDR3 is 13 amino acids long. The germline gives CDR1 SQVTM, CDR2 ANQGSEA. In DNA form, the CDR3 reads TGCAGCGTTGGGCCAGGATACACCGGGGAGCTGTTTTTT. This codes for CSVGPGYTGELFF.

On this clone: Other DNA sequences within the sample encode an identical CDR3. The rearrangement joins TRBV5-1 to TRBJ2-2, with 7 bases matching TRBD1. With V trimmed by 0 bases and J by 0 bases, 2 bases remained unmatched. The CDR3 covers 16 residues. Germline assignment: CDR1 SGHRS and CDR2 YFSETQ. The CDR3 loop is CASSLGDRANTGELFF. As DNA, the CDR3 is TGCGCCAGCAGCTTGGGCGACAGGGCGAACACCGGGGAGCTGTTTTTT.

The CDR3 reads CASSPTGTGLGNTIYF. CDR3 in DNA: TGTGCCAGCTCACCTACCGGGACAGGGCTCGGAAACACCATATATTTT. The V call is TRBV18, the J call TRBJ1-3; TRBD1 agrees at 9 bases. There are 16 residues in the CDR3. With V trimmed by 3 bases and J by 4 bases, 7 bases remained unmatched. CDR1 is KGHSH and CDR2 is LQKENI in the germline V gene.

This chain connects TRBV2 to TRBJ2-1; D is perhaps TRBD2 (6 bases). V was pared by 0 bases and J by 3 bases, with 15 bases between. Germline V CDR1 and CDR2: SNHLY, FYNNEI. The CDR3 has 17 amino acids. The DNA for the CDR3 is TGTGCCAGCAGTGAAGCGGCGGGCGGGGTGGTCTACAATGAGCAGTTCTTC. Translated, it gives CASSEAAGGVVYNEQFF.

The rearrangement joins TRBV5-4 to TRBJ2-5; 8 bases are a match to TRBD2. The CDR3 has 17 residues. V shed 1 base and J 5 bases; nucleotides not matched to a gene: 13. Germline CDR1 is SGHNT and CDR2 is YYREEE (reference sequence). This CDR3 reads CASSLPGSREGLETQYF. The CDR3 region has the DNA TGTGCCAGCAGCTTGCCAGGGAGTCGGGAGGGCCTGGAGACCCAGTACTTC.

The sample holds one count of this clone. V is TRBV11-1 and J is TRBJ2-3, with 7 bases matching TRBD2. Germline CDR1 reads SGHAT; CDR2 reads FQDESV (reference sequence). With 5 bases clipped from V and 1 base from J, the junction kept 9 bases outside the gene matches. The CDR3 has 16 residues. As DNA, the CDR3 is TGTGCCAGCAGCCGGGACTATGCGGGGGGCACAGATACGCAGTATTTT. This sequence encodes CASSRDYAGGTDTQYF.

The gene calls are TRBV7-3 and TRBJ2-2; D perhaps matches TRBD2 (5 bases). Between the trimmed V and J ends, which lost 0 bases and 3 bases, there was a span of 8 bases. The germline V gene has CDR1 SGHTA and CDR2 FQGTGA. This CDR3 is built from 15 residues. CDR3 in amino acids: CASSLTPGDTGELFF. Here the CDR3 DNA reads TGTGCCAGCAGCTTAACTCCCGGGGACACCGGGGAGCTGTTTTTT.

This chain joins TRBV6-5 and TRBJ2-5; no reliable D call. Per the germline V gene, CDR1 is MNHEY and CDR2 is SVGAGI. This CDR3 spans 15 amino acids. V dropped 2 bases and J dropped 0 bases, with 10 bases sitting between them. The CDR3 loop reads CASSYLLGDQETQYF. In DNA, the CDR3 is TGTGCCAGCAGTTACCTACTTGGTGACCAAGAGACCCAGTACTTC.

This clone appeared a few times. The J gene is TRBJ2-3, the V gene TRBV18; TRBD2 might be the D (6 bases). Germline lookup yields CDR1 KGHSH and CDR2 LQKENI. V gave up 5 bases and J gave up 0 bases, with 12 bases separating them. The CDR3 runs 15 residues. CDR3 coding DNA: TGTGCCAGCTCAGAGCGGGTTACTAGCACAGATACGCAGTATTTT. Protein sequence: CASSERVTSTDTQYF.

The chain links TRBV19 to TRBJ2-5; the match to TRBD2 covers 9 bases. Germline trimming cut 5 bases from V and 5 bases from J; bases unmatched to any gene: 9. CDR3 size: 15 residues. In germline, CDR1 is LNHDA, CDR2 SQIVND (reference sequence). CDR3 amino acids: CASSPGSGRWETQYF. CDR3 sequence (DNA): TGTGCCAGTAGTCCAGGTAGCGGGAGATGGGAGACCCAGTACTTC.